This entry lists 27 T cell receptor beta chains sequenced from one sample in a study of cytomegalovirus exposure and HLA in healthy donors. The study ran its PCR with 60 Vbeta and 13 Jbeta primers. Method: immunoSEQ multiplex PCR; TCRdb's copy keeps in-frame clones and lacks some. The sample holds roughly 120,000 clones, around 78% seen once. The sample comprised PBMCs. These receptor sequences come from a man aged 55 to 69 in good health and CMV-seropositive.

The chain uses TRBV2 and TRBJ2-7; a weak D match, TRBD2 (7 bases). CDR3 length: 15 amino acids. V was clipped by 3 bases and J by 5 bases, with 17 bases between them. Germline CDR1 and CDR2: SNHLY and FYNNEI. The DNA of the CDR3 is TGTGCCAGCAGTGAGATGTCCGGGGGGCTAAACGAGCAGTACTTC. Translation: CASSEMSGGLNEQYF. Looking up the rest from reference TRBV2 and TRBJ2-7 gives the full variable domain: EPEVTQTPSHQVTQMGQEVILRCVPISNHLYFYWYRQILGQKVEFLVSFYNNEISEKSEIFDDQFSVERPDGSNFTLKIRSTKLEDSAMYFCASSEMSGGLNEQYFGPGTRLTVT.

This clone appeared once. V gene TRBV28 combines with J gene TRBJ2-7; TRBD1 matches 7 bases. V was clipped by 3 bases and J by 10 bases; unmatched bases: 3. This CDR3 has 11 amino acids. Germline V gene lookup returns CDR1 MDHEN and CDR2 SYDVKM. The CDR3 sequence is CASSFGDRQYF. In DNA, the CDR3 is TGTGCCAGCAGTTTCGGGGACAGACAGTACTTC.

The V and J genes are TRBV9 and TRBJ1-4; 8 bases align to TRBD1. Germline V gene sequence: CDR1 SGDLS, CDR2 YYNGEE. The CDR3 has 15 residues. Trimming cost V 0 bases and J 7 bases; bases outside gene matches: 5. The CDR3, as DNA: TGTGCCAGCAGCGTAGGGGGGACAGGAAGTGAAAAACTGTTTTTT. Translating gives CASSVGGTGSEKLFF. The full variable domain, its missing parts supplied by reference TRBV9 and TRBJ1-4, is DSGVTQTPKHLITATGQRVTLRCSPRSGDLSVYWYQQSLDQGLQFLIQYYNGEERAKGNILERFSAQQFPDLHSELNLSSLELGDSALYFCASSVGGTGSEKLFFGSGTQLSVL.

This chain links TRBV19 with TRBJ1-4; unclear D gene. Between the trimmed V and J ends, which lost 3 bases and 5 bases, there was a span of 16 bases. The CDR3 length is 16 residues. Per germline, CDR1 LNHDA and CDR2 SQIVND (reference sequence). The CDR3 bases are TGTGCCAGTAGTATTTGGCGGCCCCCTTCCAATGAAAAACTGTTTTTT. Translation gives CASSIWRPPSNEKLFF.

This chain joins TRBV10-3 and TRBJ2-2, with TRBD1 matching 7 bases. The germline V gene has CDR1 ENHRY and CDR2 SYGVKD. CDR3 length: 14 residues. Trimming took 7 bases from V and 5 from J; bases not matched to a gene: 7. The CDR3 nucleotides are TGTGCCATCACCACAGGGGTCGAAACCGGGGAGCTGTTTTTT. Amino acids: CAITTGVETGELFF.

The V gene is TRBV19, the J gene TRBJ2-7; the D gene is possibly TRBD1 (6 bases). There are 14 residues in the CDR3. Germline CDR1 is LNHDA and CDR2 is SQIVND (reference sequence). The V and J ends lost 10 bases and 3 bases respectively, with 19 bases between them. CDR3 bases: TGTGCCACCCGTAAGCGACAGGCCGGCTACGAGCAGTACTTC. Protein sequence: CATRKRQAGYEQYF.

V usage is TRBV5-7 and J usage is TRBJ2-7; a weak D match, TRBD2 (5 bases). TRBV5-7 is noted as an ORF with a role that remains uncertain. CDR3 length equals 13 residues. V was cut by 2 bases and J by 3 bases, with 9 bases left in between. CDR3 sequence: CASSLNRGYEQYF. The CDR3, as DNA: TGTGCCAGCAGCTTAAATCGGGGCTACGAGCAGTACTTC.

A note on this clone: Its ends do not fully match the called genes, so a read error is possible. This chain links TRBV29-1 with TRBJ2-3; 11 bases agree with TRBD2. CDR1 SQVTM and CDR2 ANQGSEA come from the germline V gene. This CDR3 has 16 amino acids. Here the CDR3 reads CSVEGTSGTSTDTQYF. DNA for the CDR3: TGCAGCGTGGAAGGGACTAGCGGCACTAGCACAGATACGCAGTATTTT.

The chain employs TRBV6-5 and TRBJ2-3; possible D gene TRBD2, 5 bases. This CDR3 has 13 amino acids. V shed 8 bases and J shed 1 base, with 10 bases lying between them. Germline CDR1 and CDR2: MNHEY and SVGAGI. The CDR3 loop reads CASEDSGTDTQYF. DNA of the CDR3: TGTGCCAGCGAAGATAGCGGCACAGATACGCAGTATTTT.

The sample holds a few counts of this clone. The DNA of the CDR3 is TGTGCCACCAGCGGAACTTTAGGTGCAGGGGGAAGGGAGGACACTGAAGCTTTCTTT. Its protein product is CATSGTLGAGGREDTEAFF. This rearrangement joins TRBV15 to TRBJ1-1; TRBD1 aligns across 7 bases. Trimming removed 5 bases from V and 3 bases from J; junction bases left unmatched: 21. Germline lookup yields CDR1 LNHNV and CDR2 YYDKDF (reference sequence). The CDR3 runs to 19 residues.

The V gene is TRBV7-2, the J gene TRBJ1-1; 9 bases align to TRBD1. J lost 1 base, V lost 2 bases, and 11 bases had no gene match. Germline V gene lookup returns CDR1 SGHTA and CDR2 FQGNSA. The CDR3 contains 18 residues. CDR3 sequence reads: CASSLWGQGKVGNTEAFF. The CDR3 DNA reads as TGTGCCAGCAGCTTATGGGGACAGGGCAAGGTCGGGAACACTGAAGCTTTCTTT.

This clone was recorded a few times. The rearrangement links TRBV9 to TRBJ2-7; D is possibly TRBD2 (6 bases). This CDR3 has 15 residues. Germline V lookup: CDR1 SGDLS, CDR2 YYNGEE. With 7 bases removed from V and 6 bases from J, the gap between germline ends came to 23 bases. For the CDR3, the DNA is TGTGCCAGCTCCCGGGAGCTAGCTAGGAACTCCGAGCAGTACTTC. Its translation is CASSRELARNSEQYF.

In this sample, this clone turned up once. The chain combines TRBV6-6 with TRBJ1-5, with a possible D match to TRBD1 (5 bases). Germline values: CDR1 MNHNY, CDR2 SVGAGI (reference sequence). This CDR3 has 16 residues. The V gene lost 2 bases and the J gene lost 6 bases, with 17 bases spanning the gap. The CDR3 here is CASSYVGDFTPQPQHF. Written as DNA, the CDR3 is TGTGCCAGCAGTTACGTGGGGGACTTTACGCCTCAGCCCCAGCATTTT.

This chain links TRBV28 with TRBJ2-5; D remains unclear. The CDR3 loop spans 11 amino acids. The germline CDR1 and CDR2 sequences are MDHEN and SYDVKM. V gave up 6 bases and J gave up 2 bases, with 4 bases separating them. This chain's CDR3 is CASRTQETQYF. The CDR3 nucleotides read TGTGCCAGCAGAACTCAAGAGACCCAGTACTTC.

This clone appeared a single time. The chain carries TRBV18 and TRBJ1-3; no clear D. The CDR3 extends over 15 amino acids. Germline V gene data show CDR1 as KGHSH and CDR2 as LQKENI. Trimming cost V 5 bases and J 0 bases, with 11 bases left between them. CDR3 protein: CASSTGGFSGNTIYF. CDR3 DNA: TGTGCCAGCTCAACTGGCGGGTTCTCTGGAAACACCATATATTTT.

This clone was recorded a few times. This sequence joins TRBV27 and TRBJ1-2; TRBD1 might be the D (5 bases). V was clipped by 0 bases and J by 8 bases, with 13 bases between them. Germline values: CDR1 MNHEY, CDR2 SMNVEV (reference sequence). The CDR3 covers 14 residues. Here the CDR3 DNA reads TGTGCCAGCAGTTTATCGACTAGGGGAGGGGGCTACACCTTC. Protein product: CASSLSTRGGGYTF.

This chain uses TRBV5-1 with TRBJ2-5; maybe TRBD2 (6 bases). Germline values: CDR1 SGHRS, CDR2 YFSETQ. The V end was cut by 5 bases, the J end by 3 bases, with 14 bases between. The CDR3 length is 14 residues. CDR3 region: CASRDYHGEETQYF. CDR3 sequence (DNA): TGCGCCAGCAGGGACTACCATGGGGAAGAGACCCAGTACTTC. Variable domain in full (rest from reference TRBV5-1 and TRBJ2-5): KAGVTQTPRYLIKTRGQQVTLSCSPISGHRSVSWYQQTPGQGLQFLFEYFSETQRNKGNFPGRFSGRQFSNSRSEMNVSTLELGDSALYLCASRDYHGEETQYFGPGTRLLVL.

J is TRBJ2-5 and V is TRBV2; tentatively, D is TRBD2 (6 bases). The germline V and J ends were trimmed by 4 bases and 5 bases, with 14 bases remaining between them. The germline V gene encodes CDR1 SNHLY and CDR2 FYNNEI. CDR3 length equals 14 residues. Here the CDR3 reads CASSVMTGGETQYF. CDR3 sequence (DNA): TGTGCCAGCAGTGTAATGACCGGAGGGGAGACCCAGTACTTC.

The chain combines TRBV6-1 with TRBJ1-6; D is unclear. The germline gives CDR1 MNHNS, CDR2 SASEGT. V was clipped by 6 bases and J by 8 bases, with 8 bases between them. The CDR3 sequence is 12 residues long. In DNA, the CDR3 is TGTGCCAGCAGCCCCAGATATTCACCCCTCCACTTT. It specifies CASSPRYSPLHF.

The rearrangement joins TRBV7-9 to TRBJ1-1, with 8 bases matching TRBD1. V shed 5 bases, J shed 3 bases, and the junction held 5 bases outside the gene matches. The CDR3 length is 14 residues. Germline V gene lookup returns CDR1 SEHNR and CDR2 FQNEAQ (reference sequence). This CDR3 is CASSPQQGDTEAFF. CDR3 nucleotides: TGTGCCAGCAGCCCCCAACAGGGGGACACTGAAGCTTTCTTT. The variable domain in full, with the rest retrieved from reference TRBV7-9 and TRBJ1-1, is DTGVSQNPRHKITKRGQNVTFRCDPISEHNRLYWYRQTLGQGPEFLTYFQNEAQLEKSRLLSDRFSAERPKGSFSTLEIQRTEQGDSAMYLCASSPQQGDTEAFFGQGTRLTVV.

This chain uses TRBV6-1 with TRBJ2-7, with TRBD1 as a possible D gene (7 bases). The CDR3 length is 14 residues. Per the germline V gene, CDR1 is MNHNS and CDR2 is SASEGT. The V and J ends lost 5 bases and 4 bases respectively, with 15 bases between them. In DNA, the CDR3 is TGTGCCAGCAGTTTGACAGGGAGGACTTACGAGCAGTACTTC. Its protein product is CASSLTGRTYEQYF.

The chain carries TRBV5-1 and TRBJ1-5; D might be TRBD1 (5 bases). Between the trimmed V and J ends, which lost 0 bases and 0 bases, there was a span of 13 bases. The CDR3 is 17 amino acids. Germline V gene sequence: CDR1 SGHRS, CDR2 YFSETQ. The CDR3 nucleotides are TGCGCCAGCAGCTTGGCCGCAGGGCCCTTTAGCAATCAGCCCCAGCATTTT. It codes for CASSLAAGPFSNQPQHF. The variable domain in full, with the rest retrieved from reference TRBV5-1 and TRBJ1-5, is KAGVTQTPRYLIKTRGQQVTLSCSPISGHRSVSWYQQTPGQGLQFLFEYFSETQRNKGNFPGRFSGRQFSNSRSEMNVSTLELGDSALYLCASSLAAGPFSNQPQHFGDGTRLSIL.

J is TRBJ2-1 and V is TRBV6-5; weak D call: TRBD1 (6 bases). In germline, CDR1 is MNHEY, CDR2 SVGAGI. The CDR3 has 15 amino acids. Trimming stripped 2 bases from V and 5 bases from J, with 13 bases between. CDR3 sequence: CASSYDRTTNNEQFF. In DNA, the CDR3 is TGTGCCAGCAGTTACGACAGGACCACAAACAATGAGCAGTTCTTC.

The rearrangement links TRBV15 to TRBJ1-5; TRBD1 agrees at 11 bases. With 1 base clipped from V and 5 bases from J, the junction kept 1 base outside the gene matches. Germline CDR1 is LNHNV and CDR2 is YYDKDF (reference sequence). The length of the CDR3 is 15 residues. The CDR3 reads CATSRGGQGDQPQHF. CDR3 nucleotide sequence: TGTGCCACCAGCAGAGGGGGACAGGGGGATCAGCCCCAGCATTTT.

The rearrangement joins TRBV19 to TRBJ1-2; D might be TRBD1 (5 bases). The ends were cut back, 0 bases at V and 7 bases at J, with 12 bases in the middle. Germline CDR1 LNHDA, CDR2 SQIVND (reference sequence). This CDR3 is 14 amino acids long. CDR3 protein: CASSIEEGRFGYTF. The DNA of the CDR3 is TGTGCCAGTAGTATAGAGGAGGGGCGATTTGGCTACACCTTC.

The chain couples TRBV28 to TRBJ1-5; 8 bases fit TRBD1. The CDR3 has 14 amino acids. The germline V gene has CDR1 MDHEN and CDR2 SYDVKM. The V segment lost 6 bases and the J segment 3 bases; nucleotides outside the gene matches: 4. CDR3 protein: CASRRTGFNQPQHF. The CDR3, as DNA: TGTGCCAGCAGAAGGACAGGGTTCAATCAGCCCCAGCATTTT.

The V and J genes are TRBV9 and TRBJ2-7; TRBD1 is a possible D gene (5 bases). The V and J ends lost 4 bases and 4 bases respectively, with 15 bases between them. Germline CDR1 reads SGDLS; CDR2 reads YYNGEE. This CDR3 spans 14 amino acids. The CDR3 protein is CASSPQDKRYEQYF. CDR3 in DNA: TGTGCCAGCAGCCCCCAGGACAAGCGTTACGAGCAGTACTTC.